Following are 31 T cell receptor beta chains from one sample sequenced in a study of a mutant IDH1 vaccine in newly diagnosed glioma. Produced via immunoSEQ multiplex PCR; TCRdb's table is partial and in-frame only. The table has 56,000 or so clones, roughly 78% seen once. These receptors lack a known antigen. Indicated time point: week 5, during vaccination. Alongside topical imiquimod, each dose of vaccine comprised 300 ug of mutant IDH1 20-mer peptide. The input for sequencing was PBMCs, taken from a glioma patient whose treatment included an IDH1 peptide vaccine. Source of these receptors: a woman in her thirties or forties with glioma.

J is TRBJ2-5 and V is TRBV30; 10 bases map to TRBD1. V gave up 4 bases and J gave up 3 bases; unmatched junction bases: 14. CDR1 is GTSNPN, CDR2 SVGIG, per germline (reference sequence). This CDR3 is built from 17 residues. The CDR3 DNA is TGTGCCTGGAACGTCGGAGGACAGGGGGACTTTAAAGAGACCCAGTACTTC. Its protein product is CAWNVGGQGDFKETQYF.

This clone is a singleton in its sample. V gene TRBV19 combines with J gene TRBJ2-2; D possibly corresponds to TRBD2 (5 bases). CDR3 size: 15 residues. Trimming took off 3 bases at V and 9 bases at J, with 17 bases between the two ends. Germline V CDR1 and CDR2: LNHDA, SQIVND (reference sequence). The CDR3 is CASSIGVRPSRELFF. CDR3 DNA sequence: TGTGCCAGTAGTATCGGTGTTCGGCCTAGCCGGGAGCTGTTTTTT.

The chain recombines TRBV7-3 with TRBJ2-3; no reliable D call. The ends were cut back, 2 bases at V and 1 base at J, with 10 bases in the middle. The CDR3 is 15 amino acids. The germline gives CDR1 SGHTA, CDR2 FQGTGA. As DNA, the CDR3 is TGTGCCAGCAGCTTATCATCATTCGGCACAGATACGCAGTATTTT. Translated: CASSLSSFGTDTQYF.

The J gene is TRBJ2-1, the V gene TRBV6-6, with D perhaps TRBD1 (6 bases). Germline CDR1 reads MNHNY; CDR2 reads SVGAGI (reference sequence). There are 14 residues in the CDR3. V shed 8 bases and J shed 9 bases, with 20 bases lying between them. The CDR3 loop is CASDIGGQSGEQFF. The CDR3 region has the DNA TGTGCCAGCGACATAGGGGGTCAGAGTGGTGAGCAGTTCTTC.

The chain is built from TRBV6-5 and TRBJ1-1, with a tentative D call TRBD1 (6 bases). This CDR3 is 13 amino acids long. V lost 6 bases, J lost 10 bases, and 18 bases lay in between. Looked up from germline, CDR1 is MNHEY and CDR2 is SVGAGI. CDR3 amino acids: CASSYREWERAFF. The CDR3 region has the DNA TGTGCCAGCAGCTACAGGGAGTGGGAGAGAGCTTTCTTT.

The rearrangement links TRBV7-2 to TRBJ1-4; 9 positions match TRBD1. Germline trimming cut 5 bases from V and 7 bases from J; bases unmatched to any gene: 8. The CDR3 sequence is 15 residues long. Germline assignment: CDR1 SGHTA and CDR2 FQGNSA. The CDR3 loop reads CASSPLQGQGEKLFF. The DNA of the CDR3 is TGTGCCAGCAGCCCTCTACAGGGACAGGGTGAAAAACTGTTTTTT.

The chain links TRBV7-9 to TRBJ2-5; 7 positions match TRBD2. The CDR3 length is 14 residues. After removal of 1 base from V and 3 bases from J, the junction contained 2 bases not matched to a gene. Per germline, CDR1 SEHNR and CDR2 FQNEAQ (reference sequence). For the CDR3, the DNA is TGTGCCAGCAGCTTAGTTGGGGGGGAAGAGACCCAGTACTTC. Its translation: CASSLVGGEETQYF.

The chain joins TRBV6-1 to TRBJ2-7, with a possible D match to TRBD2 (6 bases). The CDR3 runs 13 residues. The germline V and J ends were trimmed by 6 bases and 3 bases, with 12 bases remaining between them. Germline assignment: CDR1 MNHNS and CDR2 SASEGT. The CDR3 loop is CASRDYYLYEQYF. The CDR3 nucleotides read TGTGCCAGCAGGGACTACTACCTCTACGAGCAGTACTTC.

The rearrangement joins TRBV19 to TRBJ2-5; D not certain. Trimming cost V 3 bases and J 1 base, with 6 bases left between them. The germline V gene encodes CDR1 LNHDA and CDR2 SQIVND (reference sequence). This CDR3 has 13 residues. The CDR3 sequence is CASSILIQETQYF. CDR3 sequence (DNA): TGTGCCAGTAGTATTCTCATCCAAGAGACCCAGTACTTC.

The V gene is TRBV6-1, the J gene TRBJ2-1; D perhaps matches TRBD1 (5 bases). Germline values: CDR1 MNHNS, CDR2 SASEGT. The CDR3 is made up of 15 amino acids. V was cut by 1 base and J by 0 bases, with 7 bases left in between. The CDR3: CASSEEQVSYNEQFF. Here the CDR3 DNA reads TGTGCCAGCAGTGAAGAACAGGTCTCCTACAATGAGCAGTTCTTC.

This chain connects TRBV15 to TRBJ2-3; D unclear. The germline V gene encodes CDR1 LNHNV and CDR2 YYDKDF (reference sequence). The CDR3 is 12 residues long. V was cut by 0 bases and J by 2 bases, with 0 bases left in between. This CDR3 is CATSRDTDTQYF. The CDR3 nucleotides are TGTGCCACCAGCAGAGACACAGATACGCAGTATTTT.

V is TRBV6-5 and J is TRBJ2-7, with 9 nucleotides matching TRBD1. The CDR3 contains 14 residues. J was trimmed by 7 bases and V by 6 bases; bases with no gene match: 10. Germline V gene lookup returns CDR1 MNHEY and CDR2 SVGAGI. Here the CDR3 reads CASSLWDRVGEQYF. The CDR3 region has the DNA TGTGCCAGCAGCCTCTGGGACAGGGTGGGGGAGCAGTACTTC.

The CDR3 loop is CASSLDQRGTPDTQYF. CDR3 sequence (DNA): TGTGCCAGCAGCTTAGATCAGCGGGGGACGCCCGATACGCAGTATTTT. V is TRBV7-8 and J is TRBJ2-3; 8 bases fit TRBD2. V dropped 1 base and J dropped 6; count of bases not matched to a gene: 9. The CDR3 extends over 16 amino acids. Germline assignment: CDR1 SGHVS and CDR2 FQNEAQ. Based on the CDR3 plus reference TRBV7-8 and TRBJ2-3, the full variable domain is GAGVSQSPRYKVAKRGQDVALRCDPISGHVSLFWYQQALGQGPEFLTYFQNEAQLDKSGLPSDRFFAERPEGSVSTLKIQRTQQEDSAVYLCASSLDQRGTPDTQYFGPGTRLTVL.

V usage is TRBV30 and J usage is TRBJ2-1; 7 positions agree with TRBD2. The V gene end was trimmed by 2 bases and the J gene end by 6 bases; junction bases not matched to a gene: 7. CDR1 GTSNPN and CDR2 SVGIG come from the germline V gene (reference sequence). The CDR3 extends over 14 amino acids. This CDR3 reads CAWSPSWGGNEQFF. The CDR3 DNA follows: TGTGCCTGGAGTCCTTCCTGGGGGGGCAATGAGCAGTTCTTC.

This rearrangement joins TRBV2 to TRBJ1-4, with TRBD1 matching over 8 bases. Germline V lookup: CDR1 SNHLY, CDR2 FYNNEI. The CDR3 runs to 14 residues. J was trimmed by 2 bases and V by 5 bases; bases with no gene match: 1. The CDR3 nucleotides are TGTGCCAGCAGTCACAGGGGGACTAATGAAAAACTGTTTTTT. Its protein is CASSHRGTNEKLFF.

This clone has more than one count but fewer than ten. V is TRBV2 and J is TRBJ1-1; D gene uncertain. The V end lost 2 bases, the J end lost 10 bases, and 11 bases lay between the germline ends. The CDR3 runs 12 residues. Germline V gene data show CDR1 as SNHLY and CDR2 as FYNNEI. CDR3 region: CASSEWARGAFF. The CDR3 DNA follows: TGTGCCAGCAGTGAATGGGCTCGTGGAGCTTTCTTT.

This chain links TRBV6-6 with TRBJ1-3; D uncertain. Germline CDR1 reads MNHNY; CDR2 reads SVGAGI (reference sequence). The V gene lost 0 bases and the J gene lost 7 bases, with 16 bases spanning the gap. The CDR3 is made up of 16 amino acids. CDR3 amino acids: CASSYSPSGDFNTIYF. The CDR3 nucleotides are TGTGCCAGCAGTTACTCCCCTAGTGGGGATTTCAACACCATATATTTT.

This clone came up once. The chain recombines TRBV6-1 with TRBJ2-7, with D possibly being TRBD1 (5 bases). The CDR3 is 14 residues long. Germline-derived CDR1 and CDR2 are MNHNS and SASEGT. V shed 4 bases and J shed 6 bases, with 16 bases lying between them. CDR3 loop: CASSVARQTLEQYF. As DNA, the CDR3 is TGTGCCAGCAGTGTGGCGAGACAGACCCTCGAGCAGTACTTC.

The gene calls are TRBV6-1 and TRBJ1-3; possible D gene TRBD1, 6 bases. This CDR3 comprises 13 residues. Trimming shortened V by 10 bases and J by 9 bases, and 19 bases separated the two germline ends. Germline-derived CDR1 and CDR2 are MNHNS and SASEGT. As DNA, the CDR3 is TGTGCCACCTCGGGACACGGGGAAGGCACCATATATTTT. This sequence encodes CATSGHGEGTIYF.

The rearrangement joins TRBV4-1 to TRBJ1-3; TRBD1 is a possible D gene (5 bases). Germline V gene sequence: CDR1 MGHRA, CDR2 YSYEKL. The CDR3 totals 13 residues. Between the trimmed V and J ends, which lost 5 bases and 4 bases, there was a span of 9 bases. The CDR3 region is CASSWDVGNTIYF. CDR3 DNA sequence: TGCGCCAGCAGCTGGGACGTCGGAAACACCATATATTTT.

The chain is built from TRBV2 and TRBJ2-5, with TRBD2 matching 16 bases. Germline V gives CDR1 SNHLY, CDR2 FYNNEI. CDR3 length equals 16 residues. V was pared by 7 bases and J by 5 bases, with 7 bases of the junction left unmatched. CDR3 nucleotides: TGTGCCAGCAAGAAGGGGACTAGCGGGGGGGCCGAGACCCAGTACTTC. It is translated as CASKKGTSGGAETQYF. The full variable domain, in which reference TRBV2 and TRBJ2-5 provide the parts outside the CDR3, is EPEVTQTPSHQVTQMGQEVILRCVPISNHLYFYWYRQILGQKVEFLVSFYNNEISEKSEIFDDQFSVERPDGSNFTLKIRSTKLEDSAMYFCASKKGTSGGAETQYFGPGTRLLVL.

The CDR3 spells CASSRLRLAGTTDTQYF. The CDR3 DNA sequence: TGTGCCAGCAGCCGCCTCAGACTAGCCGGAACAACAGATACGCAGTATTTT. The rearrangement joins TRBV7-8 to TRBJ2-3; 7 bases match TRBD2. The trim removed 5 bases at V and 3 bases at J, leaving 14 bases unmatched. The CDR3 runs 17 residues. Germline CDR1 and CDR2: SGHVS and FQNEAQ.

The chain links TRBV9 to TRBJ2-5, with D perhaps matching TRBD2 (6 bases). V was clipped by 0 bases and J by 4 bases, with 13 bases between them. Germline-derived CDR1 and CDR2 are SGDLS and YYNGEE. The CDR3 covers 15 residues. The CDR3 DNA reads TGTGCCAGCAGCGTAGAACTGACCGGGGGAGAGACCCAGTACTTC. The encoded protein is CASSVELTGGETQYF.

This chain joins TRBV29-1 and TRBJ1-3; D is undetermined. Germline V gene lookup returns CDR1 SQVTM and CDR2 ANQGSEA. The CDR3 has 13 amino acids. CDR3 coding DNA: TGCGGTGTTGATCGGGAGGCTGGAAACACCATATATTTT. Translating gives CGVDREAGNTIYF.

This rearrangement joins TRBV5-4 to TRBJ1-1; TRBD1 matches 9 bases. The CDR3 runs to 16 residues. V trimming: 4 bases; J trimming: 1 base; junction bases outside the gene matches: 8. Germline values: CDR1 SGHNT, CDR2 YYREEE (reference sequence). The CDR3: CASSPGQGRGNTEAFF. The CDR3 DNA is TGTGCCAGCAGCCCGGGACAGGGAAGAGGGAACACTGAAGCTTTCTTT.

The genes are TRBV2 and TRBJ2-2; a possible D gene is TRBD2 (6 bases). The CDR3 contains 17 residues. Germline CDR1 and CDR2: SNHLY and FYNNEI. Trimming pared 0 bases from V and 1 base from J, leaving 12 bases between. The chain's CDR3 is CASSEARTSRNTGELFF. CDR3 DNA sequence: TGTGCCAGCAGTGAAGCACGAACTAGCAGGAACACCGGGGAGCTGTTTTTT.

DNA of the CDR3: TGTGCCAGCTCACCCGGAACCCAAAACTATGGCTACACCTTC. Encoded protein: CASSPGTQNYGYTF. This chain uses TRBV18 with TRBJ1-2; D remains unclear. Between the trimmed V and J ends, which lost 3 bases and 2 bases, there was a span of 10 bases. The CDR3 length is 14 residues. Germline lookup yields CDR1 KGHSH and CDR2 LQKENI.

The V call is TRBV11-2, the J call TRBJ2-7; D is uncertain. Germline V CDR1 and CDR2: SGHAT, FQNNGV. Trimming removed 5 bases from V and 3 bases from J, with 17 bases in between. The length of the CDR3 is 15 residues. CDR3 sequence: CASSKRSRHFYEQYF. The CDR3 DNA reads TGTGCCAGCAGCAAAAGGTCGAGACACTTCTACGAGCAGTACTTC.

The J gene is TRBJ2-7, the V gene TRBV6-5; 11 bases are shared with TRBD1. Unmatched junction bases numbered 12, after V lost 8 bases and J lost 9 bases. The germline gives CDR1 MNHEY, CDR2 SVGAGI. The CDR3 is 14 residues long. The CDR3: CASRKGTGGFRQYF. The CDR3 region has the DNA TGTGCCAGCCGTAAAGGGACAGGGGGTTTTCGGCAGTACTTC.

In DNA, the CDR3 is TGTGCAAGTCGCCAACGACTAGCGGGGCAAGAGACCCAGTACTTC. This gives the protein CASRQRLAGQETQYF. This chain links TRBV12-2 with TRBJ2-5; no DNA check was done on the table's D call, TRBD2. TRBV12-2 corresponds to a pseudogene. The CDR3 is 15 residues long.

The V and J genes are TRBV5-6 and TRBJ2-4, with unresolved D. Germline assignment: CDR1 SGHDT and CDR2 YYEEEE. V was cut by 3 bases and J by 0 bases, with 13 bases left in between. This CDR3 has 16 amino acids. CDR3 nucleotides: TGTGCCAGCAGCTACAACCGCGGTTTAGCCAAAAACATTCAGTACTTC. Encoded protein: CASSYNRGLAKNIQYF.